The 29 T cell receptor beta chains given below trace back to one sample, sequenced in a study of shared clonotypes between healthy human individuals. Measured with immunoSEQ multiplex PCR; TCRdb has only the in-frame clones, and not every one. The sample yields around 1,100,000 clones, approximately 75% seen once. The specimen was memory CD4+ T cells from PBMCs. Subset of the sample: CD45RA-negative fraction. These receptors came from a man between 18 and 29 years old in good health. Some clones in this sample may be carry-over from other donors' samples.

This chain uses TRBV28 with TRBJ2-5; 12 positions match TRBD1. J was trimmed by 6 bases and V by 6 bases; bases with no gene match: 5. The CDR3 loop spans 14 amino acids. Germline CDR1 and CDR2: MDHEN and SYDVKM. The CDR3 region has the DNA TGTGCCAGCAGGGGGACAGGGGGCCCGAAGACCCAGTACTTC. This translates into CASRGTGGPKTQYF.

The genes are TRBV5-1 and TRBJ1-4, with TRBD1 as a possible D gene (6 bases). Germline loops: CDR1 SGHRS, CDR2 YFSETQ. The CDR3 has 19 amino acids. The V gene lost 0 bases and the J gene lost 4 bases, with 22 bases spanning the gap. Here the CDR3 reads CASSLVLRDTYHHNEKLFF. The CDR3 nucleotides are TGCGCCAGCAGCTTGGTCCTCCGGGACACTTACCACCATAATGAAAAACTGTTTTTT.

This chain joins TRBV5-1 and TRBJ1-4; 8 bases match TRBD1. This CDR3 has 16 residues. Germline CDR1 SGHRS, CDR2 YFSETQ. Trimming cost V 3 bases and J 6 bases; bases outside gene matches: 10. CDR3 bases: TGCGCCAGCAGCTCGACCCTCACAGGGGGACATGAAAAACTGTTTTTT. This gives the protein CASSSTLTGGHEKLFF.

As to this clone: Other DNA sequences within the sample encode an identical CDR3. The gene calls are TRBV9 and TRBJ2-3, with unresolved D. Looked up from germline, CDR1 is SGDLS and CDR2 is YYNGEE. The CDR3 loop spans 14 amino acids. V gave up 0 bases and J gave up 2 bases, with 7 bases separating them. CDR3 DNA sequence: TGTGCCAGCAGCGTAGGACAACTCACAGATACGCAGTATTTT. As protein: CASSVGQLTDTQYF. Supplemented by reference TRBV9 and TRBJ2-3, the full variable domain reads DSGVTQTPKHLITATGQRVTLRCSPRSGDLSVYWYQQSLDQGLQFLIQYYNGEERAKGNILERFSAQQFPDLHSELNLSSLELGDSALYFCASSVGQLTDTQYFGPGTRLTVL.

V usage is TRBV4-1 and J usage is TRBJ2-1; D is uncertain. This CDR3 is 15 amino acids long. Looked up from germline, CDR1 is MGHRA and CDR2 is YSYEKL. The germline V and J ends were trimmed by 3 bases and 0 bases, with 9 bases remaining between them. This CDR3 is CASSHPLASYNEQFF. The CDR3 DNA sequence: TGCGCCAGCAGCCACCCTTTGGCCTCCTACAATGAGCAGTTCTTC.

This clone appeared once. The rearrangement joins TRBV2 to TRBJ2-5, with D maybe TRBD2 (5 bases). V was trimmed by 8 bases and J by 2 bases, leaving 9 bases between them. This CDR3 region has 12 residues. Germline V gives CDR1 SNHLY, CDR2 FYNNEI. CDR3 DNA: TGTGCCAGCGTCGGGAAGCAAGAGACCCAGTACTTC. It translates to CASVGKQETQYF.

The CDR3 region is CASSPTQGPNYGYTF. Here the CDR3 DNA reads TGTGCCAGCAGCCCAACACAGGGCCCTAACTATGGCTACACCTTC. V and J are TRBV4-2 and TRBJ1-2, with D possibly TRBD1 on 6 matching bases. V lost 4 bases to trimming and J lost 0 bases, with 12 bases between them. This CDR3 comprises 15 residues. Germline CDR1 reads LGHNA; CDR2 reads YNFKEQ.

The chain employs TRBV11-2 and TRBJ2-1; D is perhaps TRBD2 (6 bases). This CDR3 comprises 17 residues. Trimming took off 4 bases at V and 6 bases at J, with 22 bases between the two ends. Germline-derived CDR1 and CDR2 are SGHAT and FQNNGV. The CDR3 DNA follows: TGTGCCAGCAGCTCCCGGGCGGGGCTAGCGTTCCCCAATGAGCAGTTCTTC. It translates to CASSSRAGLAFPNEQFF. Looking up the rest from reference TRBV11-2 and TRBJ2-1 gives the full variable domain: EAGVAQSPRYKIIEKRQSVAFWCNPISGHATLYWYQQILGQGPKLLIQFQNNGVVDDSQLPKDRFSAERLKGVDSTLKIQPAKLEDSAVYLCASSSRAGLAFPNEQFFGPGTRLTVL.

As DNA, the CDR3 is TGTGCCAGCAGTAGGGCGGCTCAAGAGACCCAGTACTTC. The encoded protein is CASSRAAQETQYF. The genes are TRBV7-8 and TRBJ2-5; D not certain. Germline V lookup: CDR1 SGHVS, CDR2 FQNEAQ. Trimming took 6 bases from V and 2 from J, leaving 10 bases between them. The CDR3 sequence is 13 residues long. The full variable domain, its missing parts supplied by reference TRBV7-8 and TRBJ2-5, is GAGVSQSPRYKVAKRGQDVALRCDPISGHVSLFWYQQALGQGPEFLTYFQNEAQLDKSGLPSDRFFAERPEGSVSTLKIQRTQQEDSAVYLCASSRAAQETQYFGPGTRLLVL.

The V call is TRBV28, the J call TRBJ2-1, with TRBD1 matching over 9 bases. The CDR3 has 16 residues. J gave up 0 bases and V 4 bases, and 4 bases lay outside the gene matches. CDR1 MDHEN and CDR2 SYDVKM come from the germline V gene. The CDR3 here is CASSSYRGRSYNEQFF. CDR3 in DNA: TGTGCCAGCAGTTCATACAGGGGGCGCTCCTACAATGAGCAGTTCTTC.

The V call is TRBV6-1, the J call TRBJ1-1; maybe TRBD1 (5 bases). The CDR3 contains 17 residues. Germline-derived CDR1 and CDR2 are MNHNS and SASEGT. Between the trimmed V and J ends, which lost 3 bases and 2 bases, there was a span of 19 bases. CDR3 nucleotide sequence: TGTGCCAGCAGTGACAGCTTTGGAACAGGAAGCAACACTGAAGCTTTCTTT. Its protein is CASSDSFGTGSNTEAFF.

This clone occurred many times. The sample carries other DNA sequences with the same CDR3. The chain has TRBV5-6 and TRBJ2-5, with D perhaps TRBD1 (8 bases). The V gene's germline CDR1 is SGHDT and CDR2 YYEEEE. The CDR3 runs to 14 residues. Trimming took 3 bases from V and 5 from J, leaving 14 bases between them. The CDR3, as DNA: TGTGCCAGCAGCTCAGGACAGGGAGGGGAGACCCAGTACTTC. This codes for CASSSGQGGETQYF. Filled out from reference TRBV5-6 and TRBJ2-5, the complete variable domain reads DAGVTQSPTHLIKTRGQQVTLRCSPKSGHDTVSWYQQALGQGPQFIFQYYEEEERQRGNFPDRFSGHQFPNYSSELNVNALLLGDSALYLCASSSGQGGETQYFGPGTRLLVL.

This rearrangement joins TRBV2 to TRBJ1-4; weak D call: TRBD1 (5 bases). V lost 2 bases and J lost 5, with 15 bases in between. This CDR3 is built from 16 residues. Germline lookup yields CDR1 SNHLY and CDR2 FYNNEI. CDR3 amino acids: CASSELGQGGNEKLFF. The CDR3, as DNA: TGTGCCAGCAGTGAATTAGGTCAGGGAGGGAATGAAAAACTGTTTTTT.

DNA of the CDR3: TGTGCCAGCAGCTTATCGGGAGGCCGAGACACCGGGGAGCTGTTTTTT. It translates to CASSLSGGRDTGELFF. The gene calls are TRBV7-2 and TRBJ2-2; 7 bases line up with TRBD2. The CDR3 extends over 16 amino acids. Trimming cost V 2 bases and J 3 bases; bases outside gene matches: 6. Germline CDR1 and CDR2: SGHTA and FQGNSA.

The chain combines TRBV7-2 with TRBJ1-1, with 10 nucleotides matching TRBD1. CDR3 length: 15 residues. The J segment lost 7 bases and the V segment lost 5 bases, leaving 10 bases of the junction unmatched. From germline, CDR1 is SGHTA and CDR2 FQGNSA. Here the CDR3 reads CASSPHRTGGIEAFF. The CDR3 DNA sequence: TGTGCCAGCAGCCCCCACCGGACAGGGGGTATTGAAGCTTTCTTT.

This chain joins TRBV5-1 and TRBJ2-2; 7 positions agree with TRBD1. The CDR3 length is 14 residues. The V gene end was trimmed by 6 bases and the J gene end by 5 bases; junction bases not matched to a gene: 7. CDR1 is SGHRS, CDR2 YFSETQ, per germline. The CDR3 nucleotides read TGCGCCAGCACAGACAGGGCCGGGACCGGGGAGCTGTTTTTT. Protein: CASTDRAGTGELFF.

This chain links TRBV5-4 with TRBJ2-5; possible D gene TRBD1, 5 bases. V was shortened by 2 bases and J by 4 bases, with 15 bases between the two germline ends. This CDR3 is built from 15 residues. Germline V gene sequence: CDR1 SGHNT, CDR2 YYREEE (reference sequence). This CDR3 is CASSFHQGSGETQYF. CDR3 nucleotide sequence: TGTGCCAGCAGCTTTCATCAGGGTTCGGGAGAGACCCAGTACTTC.

The chain employs TRBV11-2 and TRBJ1-2; 9 bases are a match to TRBD1. Per germline, CDR1 SGHAT and CDR2 FQNNGV. The CDR3 totals 14 residues. Trimming removed 5 bases from V and 3 bases from J; junction bases left unmatched: 4. The CDR3 sequence is CASSPGQGYYGYTF. In nucleotides, the CDR3 is TGTGCCAGCAGCCCCGGACAGGGGTACTATGGCTACACCTTC.

CDR3 sequence (DNA): TGTGCCAGCTCACCCCAAGTTCGACAGGGGGCAGATACGCAGTATTTT. Protein product: CASSPQVRQGADTQYF. The chain is built from TRBV18 and TRBJ2-3; 9 nucleotides line up with TRBD1. Germline CDR1 is KGHSH and CDR2 is LQKENI. This CDR3 spans 16 amino acids. The V segment lost 3 bases and the J segment 4 bases; nucleotides outside the gene matches: 8.

The chain uses TRBV6-5 and TRBJ2-3, with TRBD2 identical over 10 bases. Germline V gives CDR1 MNHEY, CDR2 SVGAGI. The CDR3 is 15 residues long. The trim removed 6 bases at V and 4 bases at J, leaving 7 bases unmatched. CDR3 bases: TGTGCCAGCAGGGACCGAGCGGGAGGGGCAGATACGCAGTATTTT. It yields the protein CASRDRAGGADTQYF.

J is TRBJ2-2 and V is TRBV5-1; D is possibly TRBD1 (6 bases). From germline, CDR1 is SGHRS and CDR2 YFSETQ. The CDR3 consists of 15 residues. Trimming took off 4 bases at V and 0 bases at J, with 10 bases between the two ends. The CDR3 here is CASSADRPNTGELFF. In DNA, the CDR3 is TGCGCCAGCAGCGCCGACAGGCCGAACACCGGGGAGCTGTTTTTT.

The chain uses TRBV2 and TRBJ1-3; D unclear. The V gene's germline CDR1 is SNHLY and CDR2 FYNNEI. The CDR3 has 17 residues. V was shortened by 7 bases and J by 0 bases, with 19 bases between the two germline ends. The CDR3 DNA follows: TGTGCCAGCAACCCCCCGCCCGACGGAACCTCTGGAAACACCATATATTTT. It yields the protein CASNPPPDGTSGNTIYF. Supplemented by reference TRBV2 and TRBJ1-3, the full variable domain reads EPEVTQTPSHQVTQMGQEVILRCVPISNHLYFYWYRQILGQKVEFLVSFYNNEISEKSEIFDDQFSVERPDGSNFTLKIRSTKLEDSAMYFCASNPPPDGTSGNTIYFGEGSWLTVV.

This rearrangement joins TRBV5-1 to TRBJ2-7, with a possible D match to TRBD1 (7 bases). The CDR3 sequence is 15 residues long. The V and J ends lost 4 bases and 2 bases respectively, with 16 bases between them. Germline V CDR1 and CDR2: SGHRS, YFSETQ. The CDR3 is CASSVSAGQTYEQYF. The CDR3 nucleotides are TGCGCCAGCAGCGTGTCCGCGGGACAGACCTACGAGCAGTACTTC.

The chain has TRBV27 and TRBJ1-4, with D possibly TRBD1 on 6 matching bases. Germline V gene data show CDR1 as MNHEY and CDR2 as SMNVEV (reference sequence). V was clipped by 5 bases and J by 8 bases, with 15 bases between them. The CDR3 length is 14 residues. CDR3 sequence (DNA): TGTGCCAGCAGTAACCAGGGGTCAGGGGAAAAACTGTTTTTT. Protein: CASSNQGSGEKLFF.

This clone was seen ten or more times. The rearrangement uses TRBV7-9 and TRBJ2-3; D gene unclear. The CDR3 has 13 residues. V lost 5 bases, J lost 6 bases, and 12 bases lay in between. Germline assignment: CDR1 SEHNR and CDR2 FQNEAQ (reference sequence). The CDR3: CASSVLSTDTQYF. CDR3 in DNA: TGTGCCAGCAGCGTATTAAGTACGGATACGCAGTATTTT.

This clone was detected once. The rearrangement joins TRBV5-1 to TRBJ2-3; TRBD2 might be the D (6 bases). CDR1 and CDR2 from the germline V gene are SGHRS and YFSETQ. There are 15 residues in the CDR3. The V end was cut by 4 bases, the J end by 0 bases, with 12 bases between. Written as DNA, the CDR3 is TGCGCCAGCAGCCAACTAGCTGCTAGCACAGATACGCAGTATTTT. Translation: CASSQLAASTDTQYF.

The chain carries TRBV30 and TRBJ2-1; tentatively, D is TRBD2 (6 bases). The CDR3 sequence is 12 residues long. The germline V gene encodes CDR1 GTSNPN and CDR2 SVGIG (reference sequence). In DNA, the CDR3 is TGTGCTGAGAATCGCGGGACCAGCAAGCAGTTCTTC. Encoded protein: CAENRGTSKQFF.

The chain couples TRBV6-1 to TRBJ2-7; 12 bases are a match to TRBD2. Losses at the gene ends were 0 bases for V and 2 bases for J; bases not matched to a gene: 14. This CDR3 is 20 amino acids long. Germline lookup yields CDR1 MNHNS and CDR2 SASEGT. CDR3 sequence reads: CASSEALLTSGRPLPYEQYF. CDR3 nucleotides: TGTGCCAGCAGTGAAGCGCTTCTTACTAGCGGGAGGCCTTTACCCTACGAGCAGTACTTC.

Concerning this clone: Other DNA sequences in the sample encode the same CDR3. The chain employs TRBV2 and TRBJ2-7; D ambiguous. Germline V gives CDR1 SNHLY, CDR2 FYNNEI. The CDR3 has 11 residues. Trimming removed 2 bases from V and 4 bases from J, with 3 bases in between. The CDR3 DNA reads as TGTGCCAGCAGTGAATATTACGAGCAGTACTTC. It encodes CASSEYYEQYF.